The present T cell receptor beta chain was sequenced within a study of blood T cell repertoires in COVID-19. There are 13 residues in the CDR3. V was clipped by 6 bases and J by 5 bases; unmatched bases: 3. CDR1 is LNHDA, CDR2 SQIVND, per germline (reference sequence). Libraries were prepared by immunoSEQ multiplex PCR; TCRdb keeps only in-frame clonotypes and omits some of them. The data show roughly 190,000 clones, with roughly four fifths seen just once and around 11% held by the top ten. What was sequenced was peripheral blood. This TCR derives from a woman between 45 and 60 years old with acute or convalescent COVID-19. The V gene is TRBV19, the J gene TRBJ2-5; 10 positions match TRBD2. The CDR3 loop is CASRKGLAETQYF. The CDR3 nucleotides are TGTGCCAGTAGAAAGGGACTAGCGGAGACCCAGTACTTC.